Below, 5 T cell receptor beta chains from the same sample are listed, as sequenced in a study of cytomegalovirus exposure and HLA in healthy donors. Here immunoSEQ multiplex PCR was the method, and the copy in TCRdb shows in-frame clones only, minus some. Of under 400,000 clones in the sample, nearly 90% are singletons; the top ten hold around 0.88%. Sample: PBMCs. The receptors derive from a man aged 25 to 40 in good health and CMV-seronegative.

This clone is a singleton in its sample. The chain links TRBV5-8 to TRBJ1-5, with D uncertain. CDR3 length: 14 amino acids. The V gene lost 2 bases and the J gene lost 7 bases, with 13 bases spanning the gap. CDR1 and CDR2 from the germline V gene are SGHTS and YDEGEE. The CDR3 loop is CASSFFSGSQPQHF. Here the CDR3 DNA reads TGTGCCAGCAGCTTTTTCTCCGGGTCACAGCCCCAGCATTTT. Together with reference TRBV5-8 and TRBJ1-5, the CDR3 gives the full variable domain: EAGVTQSPTHLIKTRGQQATLRCSPISGHTSVYWYQQALGLGLQFLLWYDEGEERNRGNFPPRFSGRQFPNYSSELNVNALELEDSALYLCASSFFSGSQPQHFGDGTRLSIL.

The CDR3 DNA is TGTGCCAGTAGTATTTTGGCTTCGAGGAGCAGCACAGATACGCAGTATTTT. This codes for CASSILASRSSTDTQYF. The rearrangement links TRBV19 to TRBJ2-3, with unresolved D. The germline V gene encodes CDR1 LNHDA and CDR2 SQIVND (reference sequence). Trimming pared 3 bases from V and 0 bases from J, leaving 16 bases between. The CDR3 extends over 17 amino acids.

This chain uses TRBV7-9 with TRBJ1-6; possible D gene TRBD1, 6 bases. Germline lookup yields CDR1 SEHNR and CDR2 FQNEAQ (reference sequence). This CDR3 has 17 amino acids. Between the trimmed V and J ends, which lost 5 bases and 0 bases, there was a span of 14 bases. The CDR3 is CASSPQGGSSYNSPLHF. For the CDR3, the DNA is TGTGCCAGCAGCCCACAGGGTGGATCCTCCTATAATTCACCCCTCCACTTT.

V and J are TRBV5-5 and TRBJ2-7, with TRBD1 matching 11 bases. The CDR3 consists of 17 residues. Trimming cost V 1 base and J 1 base; bases outside gene matches: 7. In germline, CDR1 is SGHKS, CDR2 YYEKEE (reference sequence). The CDR3 here is CASSLKPGTGGSYEQYF. The CDR3 region has the DNA TGTGCCAGCAGCTTGAAACCCGGGACAGGGGGTTCCTACGAGCAGTACTTC.

The V call is TRBV5-4, the J call TRBJ1-2; no clear D gene. V was clipped by 4 bases and J by 8 bases, with 18 bases between them. The CDR3 extends over 14 amino acids. Germline-derived CDR1 and CDR2 are SGHNT and YYREEE (reference sequence). CDR3 amino acids: CASSPTPVPHGYTF. CDR3 bases: TGTGCCAGCAGCCCCACCCCAGTGCCGCACGGCTACACCTTC.